These 21 T cell receptor beta chains originate from one sample sequenced in a study of control samples from healthy donors and cancer patients (dated by TCRdb to about 2020). Libraries came from the immunoSEQ multiplex PCR assay. The immuneACCESS repertoire file appears here via TCRdb, limited to in-frame rearrangements. These files lack a portion of the clones; in checked studies, under half of the deficit traces to unresolved V genes, and the cause of the others is not known. The sample table lists some 130,000 clones, about 95% of them with a count of one. Approximately 4% of the sample is held by the ten biggest clonotypes. The source material was blood. Every receptor here comes from a man aged 25 to 40 in good health.

This chain joins TRBV7-9 and TRBJ1-1; D is unclear. Trimming removed 1 base from V and 6 bases from J, with 9 bases in between. This CDR3 is built from 13 residues. CDR1 is SEHNR, CDR2 FQNEAQ, per germline (reference sequence). The CDR3 DNA reads TGTGCCAGCAGCTTAGAAGTACAGTCTGAAGCTTTCTTT. Its protein product is CASSLEVQSEAFF.

This sequence joins TRBV4-2 and TRBJ1-5, with D possibly matching TRBD1 (5 bases). The germline CDR1 and CDR2 sequences are LGHNA and YNFKEQ. The CDR3 consists of 14 residues. V was cut by 3 bases and J by 6 bases, with 12 bases left in between. CDR3 amino acids: CASSHPGKGQPQHF. The CDR3 nucleotides read TGTGCCAGCAGCCATCCAGGGAAGGGTCAGCCCCAGCATTTT.

This chain uses TRBV7-8 with TRBJ1-5; D gene uncertain. The CDR3 spans 16 residues. The V end was cut by 5 bases, the J end by 0 bases, with 14 bases between. From germline, CDR1 is SGHVS and CDR2 FQNEAQ. CDR3 residues: CASSTKLGSSNQPQHF. For the CDR3, the DNA is TGTGCCAGCAGCACGAAGTTGGGCAGTAGCAATCAGCCCCAGCATTTT.

The chain combines TRBV11-3 with TRBJ1-1; D is perhaps TRBD1 (6 bases). Trimming removed 3 bases at V and 5 bases at J, with 10 bases between. CDR1 SGHNT and CDR2 YENEEA come from the germline V gene. The CDR3 consists of 13 residues. Here the CDR3 DNA reads TGTGCCAGCAGCTTCAGGGGAGGGACTGAAGCTTTCTTT. It codes for CASSFRGGTEAFF.

The chain uses TRBV27 and TRBJ1-2; tentative D call: TRBD1 (6 bases). This CDR3 is built from 15 residues. The germline V gene has CDR1 MNHEY and CDR2 SMNVEV (reference sequence). V lost 3 bases, J lost 1 base, and 12 bases lay in between. The CDR3 bases are TGTGCCAGCAGTTTCACAGGGTGGAATAACTATGGCTACACCTTC. Translated: CASSFTGWNNYGYTF.

The J gene is TRBJ1-5, the V gene TRBV11-2; D not certain. Per germline, CDR1 SGHAT and CDR2 FQNNGV. The CDR3 is made up of 13 amino acids. Trimming cost V 4 bases and J 9 bases, with 13 bases left between them. The CDR3 DNA reads as TGTGCCAGCAGCTATGTGAGTCAGGCGCCCCAGCATTTT. The encoded protein is CASSYVSQAPQHF.

The CDR3 protein is CASGVTGTGGNYGYTF. CDR3 DNA: TGTGCCAGTGGCGTGACCGGGACAGGGGGGAACTATGGCTACACCTTC. The chain uses TRBV19 and TRBJ1-2, with 11 bases matching TRBD1. V lost 8 bases, J lost 2 bases, and 10 bases stayed unmatched. This CDR3 is built from 16 residues. The V gene's germline CDR1 is LNHDA and CDR2 SQIVND (reference sequence).

The chain links TRBV14 to TRBJ2-1; D assignment may be TRBD1 or TRBD2 (5 bases each). Trimming removed 4 bases from V and 0 bases from J, with 13 bases in between. The length of the CDR3 is 16 residues. Germline CDR1 SGHDN, CDR2 FVKESK. Here the CDR3 reads CASSPRDASSYNEQFF. The CDR3 DNA reads as TGTGCCAGCAGCCCCCGGGACGCCAGCTCCTACAATGAGCAGTTCTTC.

The rearrangement uses TRBV5-8 and TRBJ2-7; the match to TRBD1 covers 8 bases. Germline CDR1 is SGHTS and CDR2 is YDEGEE. J lost 6 bases, V lost 0 bases, and 11 bases had no gene match. CDR3 size: 16 residues. The CDR3 sequence: CASSLGMGRGLGEQYF. DNA for the CDR3: TGTGCCAGCAGCTTGGGTATGGGCAGGGGGCTAGGCGAGCAGTACTTC.

V gene TRBV6-4 combines with J gene TRBJ2-3, with D possibly being TRBD2 (6 bases). The CDR3 is 12 amino acids. Trimming shortened V by 6 bases and J by 8 bases, and 12 bases separated the two germline ends. Germline lookup yields CDR1 MRHNA and CDR2 SNTAGT. The CDR3 protein is CASSGAGGTQYF. In DNA, the CDR3 is TGTGCCAGCAGCGGGGCCGGGGGTACGCAGTATTTT.

The rearrangement joins TRBV7-9 to TRBJ1-2; D may be TRBD1 (6 bases). Between the trimmed V and J ends, which lost 1 base and 3 bases, there was a span of 12 bases. This CDR3 is built from 15 residues. CDR1 and CDR2 (germline): SEHNR, FQNEAQ (reference sequence). The CDR3 coding sequence is TGTGCCAGCAGCTTAGGTGACAGGCCTTACTATGGCTACACCTTC. It yields the protein CASSLGDRPYYGYTF.

This rearrangement joins TRBV25-1 to TRBJ2-1, with 12 bases identical to TRBD1. Germline V gene lookup returns CDR1 MGHDK and CDR2 SYGVNS. The CDR3 totals 18 residues. The V and J ends lost 3 bases and 5 bases, in that order; junction bases with no gene match: 11. The CDR3 protein is CASSDAGTGGSVDNEQFF. CDR3 nucleotides: TGTGCCAGCAGTGACGCCGGGACAGGGGGCTCGGTGGACAATGAGCAGTTCTTC.

This sequence joins TRBV6-1 and TRBJ1-3; D ambiguous. Germline assignment: CDR1 MNHNS and CDR2 SASEGT. The V end was cut by 3 bases, the J end by 0 bases, with 9 bases between. The CDR3 loop spans 15 amino acids. The CDR3 sequence is CASSEDRISGNTIYF. CDR3 nucleotide sequence: TGTGCCAGCAGTGAGGACCGGATCTCTGGAAACACCATATATTTT.

This chain connects TRBV9 to TRBJ1-4, with a possible D match to TRBD1 (5 bases). Germline V gene data show CDR1 as SGDLS and CDR2 as YYNGEE. The CDR3 spans 14 residues. V was pared by 4 bases and J by 4 bases, with 11 bases between. The CDR3 coding sequence is TGTGCCAGCAGCTCGATGGGGGGTAATGAAAAACTGTTTTTT. Protein product: CASSSMGGNEKLFF.

This chain joins TRBV12-3 or TRBV12-4 and TRBJ1-1; perhaps TRBD1 as D (6 bases). V lost 3 bases to trimming and J lost 11 bases, with 13 bases between them. This CDR3 contains 12 residues. The CDR3 protein is CASSLWTDGAFF. In DNA form, the CDR3 reads TGTGCCAGCAGTTTGTGGACAGATGGGGCTTTCTTT.

The rearrangement uses TRBV4-3 and TRBJ2-7; D is uncertain. CDR3 length: 15 amino acids. The V and J ends lost 3 bases and 2 bases respectively, with 14 bases between them. Germline V lookup: CDR1 LGHNA, CDR2 YSLEER. The CDR3 region is CASSQRPWSTYEQYF. The DNA for the CDR3 is TGCGCCAGCAGCCAGAGACCTTGGTCTACCTACGAGCAGTACTTC.

V gene TRBV6-1 combines with J gene TRBJ2-7, with 8 nucleotides matching TRBD2. CDR1 MNHNS and CDR2 SASEGT come from the germline V gene. Trimming at V came to 2 bases and at J to 9 bases, leaving 15 bases not matched to a gene. CDR3 length: 16 residues. The CDR3 DNA sequence: TGTGCCAGCAGTGAAACAATGGAGCAGGCGGGGGGATGGCAGTACTTC. This gives the protein CASSETMEQAGGWQYF.

The chain uses TRBV30 and TRBJ2-1; 10 bases are shared with TRBD2. The CDR3 totals 14 residues. Looked up from germline, CDR1 is GTSNPN and CDR2 is SVGIG (reference sequence). V shed 4 bases, J shed 6 bases, and the junction held 6 bases outside the gene matches. The CDR3 here is CAWTALAGPNEQFF. CDR3 DNA sequence: TGTGCCTGGACAGCACTAGCGGGGCCCAATGAGCAGTTCTTC.

The genes are TRBV6-1 and TRBJ1-2; D uncertain. Germline V lookup: CDR1 MNHNS, CDR2 SASEGT. This CDR3 is 15 amino acids long. Trimming pared 2 bases from V and 2 bases from J, leaving 12 bases between. DNA for the CDR3: TGTGCCAGCAGTGAATTTCTGTTGTGGAACTATGGCTACACCTTC. It codes for CASSEFLLWNYGYTF.

This clone has only a few counts. The CDR3 region has the DNA TGTGCCAGCAGCTTAGATTCAGGGTACGCTGGGGAGACCCAGTACTTC. Protein sequence: CASSLDSGYAGETQYF. This chain links TRBV7-9 with TRBJ2-5, with TRBD1 as a possible D gene (5 bases). Trimming cost V 1 base and J 5 bases, with 17 bases left between them. Germline CDR1 SEHNR, CDR2 FQNEAQ (reference sequence). The CDR3 spans 16 residues.

This clone occurred once. The V gene is TRBV7-9, the J gene TRBJ1-1, with D unresolved. Germline V gives CDR1 SEHNR, CDR2 FQNEAQ (reference sequence). The germline V and J ends were trimmed by 2 bases and 5 bases, with 9 bases remaining between them. The CDR3 spans 13 residues. The CDR3 loop reads CASSLSLGTEAFF. CDR3 sequence (DNA): TGTGCCAGCAGCTTATCCCTGGGGACTGAAGCTTTCTTT.